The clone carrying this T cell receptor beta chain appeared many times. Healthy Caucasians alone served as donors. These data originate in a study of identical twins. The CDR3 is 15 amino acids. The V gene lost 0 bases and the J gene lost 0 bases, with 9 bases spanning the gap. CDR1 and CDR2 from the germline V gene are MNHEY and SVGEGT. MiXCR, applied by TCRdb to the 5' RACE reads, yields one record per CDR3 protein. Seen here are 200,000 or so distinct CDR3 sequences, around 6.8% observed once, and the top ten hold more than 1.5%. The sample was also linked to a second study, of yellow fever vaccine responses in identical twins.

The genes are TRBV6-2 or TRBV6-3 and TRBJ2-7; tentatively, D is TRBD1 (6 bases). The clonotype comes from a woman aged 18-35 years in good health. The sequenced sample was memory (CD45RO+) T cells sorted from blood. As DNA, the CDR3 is TGTGCCAGCAGTTACTCGACGGACAGCTCCTACGAGCAGTACTTC. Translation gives CASSYSTDSSYEQYF.